This TCR beta chain was observed in a study of blood T cell repertoires in COVID-19. Study at large: From the United States, Italy and Spain came samples of acute and convalescent COVID-19. T cells, B-cell-depleted T cells, or PBMCs supplied cDNA or gDNA.

Sequencing was performed with immunoSEQ multiplex PCR; in TCRdb, only in-frame clones are kept and a portion is missing. This sample yields about 240,000 clones, of which 85% to 90% are seen a single time; 3.5% to 5% belongs to the top ten. The V and J ends lost 4 bases and 5 bases respectively, with 18 bases between them. This CDR3 spans 14 amino acids. Looked up from germline, CDR1 is GTSNPN and CDR2 is SVGIG (reference sequence). All enrollees were roughly 18 to 90 years old and from fewer than 25 US areas. This sequence joins TRBV30 and TRBJ2-7; a weak D match, TRBD2 (6 bases). The material sequenced was PBMCs or T cells enriched from blood (not recorded which). The TCR originated in a woman aged 30 to 39 who had recovered from COVID-19. DNA of the CDR3: TGTGCCTGGACCGAGACTAGGGTACTGAACGAGCAGTACTTC. It translates to CAWTETRVLNEQYF.